Below are 15 T cell receptor beta chains sequenced from a single sample in a study of blood T cell repertoires in COVID-19. This table comes from immunoSEQ multiplex PCR, and its TCRdb copy is limited to in-frame clones, with some not included. The sample holds fewer than 400,000 clones, roughly 86% seen once. The sequenced sample consisted of peripheral blood. The receptors were sampled from a human donor in a cohort sampled during active COVID-19.

This chain uses TRBV24-1 with TRBJ1-3; D remains unclear. The ends were cut back, 7 bases at V and 4 bases at J, with 4 bases in the middle. The CDR3 is made up of 11 amino acids. Germline CDR1 and CDR2: KGHDR and SFDVKD. CDR3 DNA: TGTGCCACCAGCCTGGGAAACACCATATATTTT. Encoded protein: CATSLGNTIYF.

CDR3 protein: CAISRDRGQIPNYGYTF. CDR3 bases: TGTGCCATCAGCCGGGACAGGGGCCAAATTCCTAACTATGGCTACACCTTC. The rearrangement links TRBV10-3 to TRBJ1-2, with TRBD1 identical over 10 bases. Trimming took 6 bases from V and 0 from J; bases not matched to a gene: 10. Germline loops: CDR1 ENHRY, CDR2 SYGVKD. The CDR3 extends over 17 amino acids.

In this sample, this clone turned up many times. The V call is TRBV10-3, the J call TRBJ1-5; D uncertain. Between the trimmed V and J ends, which lost 4 bases and 9 bases, there was a span of 13 bases. The germline V gene has CDR1 ENHRY and CDR2 SYGVKD. CDR3 length: 13 amino acids. CDR3 sequence (DNA): TGTGCCATCAGTGTAGGTATTGGAGGGCCCCAGCATTTT. Translating gives CAISVGIGGPQHF.

The chain links TRBV20-1 to TRBJ1-5, with D possibly matching TRBD1 (6 bases). V was pared by 3 bases and J by 4 bases, with 13 bases between. Germline CDR1 and CDR2: DFQATT and SNEGSKA (reference sequence). The CDR3 sequence is 14 residues long. DNA for the CDR3: TGCAGTGCTAGTACCGGACAGCTGAATCAGCCCCAGCATTTT. Amino acids: CSASTGQLNQPQHF.

Only a few counts were recorded for this clone. This chain connects TRBV27 to TRBJ2-2; 7 bases are shared with TRBD1. Germline trimming cut 5 bases from V and 1 base from J; bases unmatched to any gene: 1. Germline CDR1 MNHEY, CDR2 SMNVEV (reference sequence). There are 14 residues in the CDR3. CDR3 region: CASSDRENTGELFF. The CDR3 DNA reads TGTGCCAGCAGTGACAGGGAGAACACCGGGGAGCTGTTTTTT.

This chain joins TRBV7-9 and TRBJ2-2; TRBD1 is a possible D gene (6 bases). Germline V gives CDR1 SEHNR, CDR2 FQNEAQ (reference sequence). CDR3 size: 15 residues. V was trimmed by 8 bases and J by 1 base, leaving 14 bases between them. The CDR3 sequence: CASLGGALNTGELFF. Here the CDR3 DNA reads TGTGCCAGCTTAGGGGGTGCTCTGAACACCGGGGAGCTGTTTTTT.

V and J are TRBV20-1 and TRBJ2-7; possibly TRBD1 for D (6 bases). The V gene lost 3 bases and the J gene lost 0 bases, with 12 bases spanning the gap. CDR1 DFQATT and CDR2 SNEGSKA come from the germline V gene (reference sequence). The CDR3 is made up of 14 amino acids. The CDR3: CSASLQGFSYEQYF. CDR3 coding DNA: TGCAGTGCTAGTTTACAGGGATTCTCCTACGAGCAGTACTTC.

The chain employs TRBV19 and TRBJ1-2; a weak D match, TRBD1 (6 bases). Germline V lookup: CDR1 LNHDA, CDR2 SQIVND (reference sequence). This CDR3 has 13 amino acids. The V end was cut by 7 bases, the J end by 3 bases, with 12 bases between. In DNA, the CDR3 is TGTGCCAGTACCTACAGGGTCGACTATGGCTACACCTTC. Translated: CASTYRVDYGYTF.

In nucleotides, the CDR3 is TGTGCCAGTAGGCAGAATGGAAACACCATATATTTT. Translation: CASRQNGNTIYF. The chain joins TRBV19 to TRBJ1-3; the D is unclear. The CDR3 has 12 residues. CDR1 and CDR2 (germline): LNHDA, SQIVND (reference sequence). The ends were cut back, 6 bases at V and 3 bases at J, with 6 bases in the middle. The full variable domain, in which reference TRBV19 and TRBJ1-3 provide the parts outside the CDR3, is DGGITQSPKYLFRKEGQNVTLSCEQNLNHDAMYWYRQDPGQGLRLIYYSQIVNDFQKGDIAEGYSVSREKKESFPLTVTSAQKNPTAFYLCASRQNGNTIYFGEGSWLTVV.

J is TRBJ2-3 and V is TRBV11-2; 10 positions match TRBD2. CDR1 and CDR2 from the germline V gene are SGHAT and FQNNGV. The trim removed 5 bases at V and 6 bases at J, leaving 11 bases unmatched. The CDR3 is 16 amino acids. The CDR3 reads CASSRAGTSERDTQYF. DNA for the CDR3: TGTGCCAGCAGCAGAGCCGGGACTAGCGAGAGGGATACGCAGTATTTT.

In nucleotides, the CDR3 is TGTGCCAGTAGTATAGTTTTGGGGACAGGCGGCCCTGAAGCTTTCTTT. As protein: CASSIVLGTGGPEAFF. The gene calls are TRBV19 and TRBJ1-1; 8 bases map to TRBD1. The junction had 10 bases not matched to a gene; V was cut back by 1 base and J by 6 bases. This CDR3 spans 16 amino acids. CDR1 is LNHDA, CDR2 SQIVND, per germline (reference sequence).

CDR3 residues: CASSLEGAGANVLTF. CDR3 DNA: TGTGCCAGCAGTTTAGAGGGGGCGGGGGCCAACGTCCTGACTTTC. The rearrangement links TRBV28 to TRBJ2-6; 7 nucleotides line up with TRBD1. Germline V gene lookup returns CDR1 MDHEN and CDR2 SYDVKM. V lost 2 bases to trimming and J lost 4 bases; unmatched junction nucleotides: 2. The CDR3 has 15 residues.

J is TRBJ2-3 and V is TRBV4-1; 11 bases are a match to TRBD2. The CDR3 totals 17 residues. The V gene's germline CDR1 is MGHRA and CDR2 YSYEKL. The trim removed 4 bases at V and 2 bases at J, leaving 8 bases unmatched. In DNA, the CDR3 is TGCGCCAGCAGCCCCTCTGGACTAGCGGGTTACACAGATACGCAGTATTTT. Translating gives CASSPSGLAGYTDTQYF.

The chain couples TRBV6-4 to TRBJ1-1, with a weak D call TRBD1 (5 bases). Germline CDR1 MRHNA, CDR2 SNTAGT. The CDR3 has 14 residues. Trimming stripped 4 bases from V and 4 bases from J, with 13 bases between. As DNA, the CDR3 is TGTGCCAGCAGTGCTGGGGGGGAAGGCACTGAAGCTTTCTTT. It specifies CASSAGGEGTEAFF.

This chain connects TRBV1 to TRBJ1-4; the table's TRBD1 call for D was not verified on the DNA. TRBV1 is annotated as a pseudogene. The CDR3 is 14 residues long. Written as DNA, the CDR3 is TGCACCAGCAGCCAAGATCAGGTTAGGGAAAAACTGTTTTTT. Its protein product is CTSSQDQVREKLFF.